These 32 T cell receptor beta chains originate from one sample sequenced in a study of shared clonotypes between healthy human individuals. Clones were read by immunoSEQ multiplex PCR, and TCRdb kept only the in-frame ones, dropping some. The data contain 100,000 to 130,000 clones, 68% of them singletons. The sequencing sample was made of memory CD8+ T cells sorted from blood. Subset denoted: CD45RO+ cells pooled with CCR7-negative TemRA cells. The receptors come from a woman in her 30s in good health.

The chain joins TRBV6-6 to TRBJ1-4; TRBD1 is a possible D gene (5 bases). Trimming removed 2 bases at V and 5 bases at J, with 6 bases between. The germline V gene encodes CDR1 MNHNY and CDR2 SVGAGI (reference sequence). CDR3 size: 13 residues. The CDR3 bases are TGTGCCAGCAGTTACGGGGGAAATGAAAAACTGTTTTTT. This translates into CASSYGGNEKLFF.

V usage is TRBV28 and J usage is TRBJ1-1; D not certain. The CDR3 sequence is 16 residues long. Trimming removed 3 bases from V and 1 base from J, with 15 bases in between. Germline values: CDR1 MDHEN, CDR2 SYDVKM. The CDR3 coding sequence is TGTGCCAGCAGTTTCAGGCCCGGGGTGTGGAACACTGAAGCTTTCTTT. The encoded protein is CASSFRPGVWNTEAFF.

The rearrangement joins TRBV13 to TRBJ2-2; tentatively, D is TRBD2 (5 bases). The CDR3 consists of 15 residues. V lost 6 bases and J lost 2, with 13 bases in between. The germline CDR1 and CDR2 sequences are PRHDT and FYEKMQ (reference sequence). DNA for the CDR3: TGTGCCAGCAGTGCCCCGGGGAAAAACACCGGGGAGCTGTTTTTT. Its translation is CASSAPGKNTGELFF.

The chain is built from TRBV7-6 and TRBJ1-1; D gene unclear. V dropped 8 bases and J dropped 0 bases, with 7 bases sitting between them. Per the germline V gene, CDR1 is SGHVS and CDR2 is FNYEAQ. CDR3 length: 12 amino acids. The CDR3 reads CASGWMNTEAFF. DNA for the CDR3: TGTGCCAGCGGATGGATGAACACTGAAGCTTTCTTT.

The J gene is TRBJ2-7, the V gene TRBV27; D possibly corresponds to TRBD2 (7 bases). The CDR3 totals 17 residues. V lost 5 bases to trimming and J lost 5 bases, with 25 bases between them. The V gene's germline CDR1 is MNHEY and CDR2 SMNVEV (reference sequence). For the CDR3, the DNA is TGTGCCAGCAGTCCCGAGGGGGGGCCCGGGAGTCTCCACGAGCAGTACTTC. Amino acid sequence: CASSPEGGPGSLHEQYF.

This clone has more than one count but fewer than ten. This sequence joins TRBV10-3 and TRBJ2-1, with 7 bases that match TRBD2. Germline lookup yields CDR1 ENHRY and CDR2 SYGVKD. CDR3 length: 16 amino acids. V lost 2 bases, J lost 0 bases, and 4 bases stayed unmatched. CDR3 in DNA: TGTGCCATCAGTGAGCCCGGCGGGAGCTCCTACAATGAGCAGTTCTTC. This encodes CAISEPGGSSYNEQFF.

The V call is TRBV7-9, the J call TRBJ1-4; 9 positions match TRBD1. Looked up from germline, CDR1 is SEHNR and CDR2 is FQNEAQ (reference sequence). CDR3 length: 14 amino acids. V lost 5 bases, J lost 8 bases, and 6 bases stayed unmatched. The CDR3: CASSGMTGGEKLFF. The CDR3 nucleotides read TGTGCCAGCAGCGGGATGACAGGGGGGGAAAAACTGTTTTTT.

The chain is built from TRBV10-3 and TRBJ2-1, with 13 bases lining up with TRBD2. The ends lost 5 bases at V and 7 bases at J; junction bases unmatched: 5. Germline values: CDR1 ENHRY, CDR2 SYGVKD. The CDR3 runs to 15 residues. The CDR3 loop is CAISTGLAGPNEQFF. In DNA, the CDR3 is TGTGCCATCAGTACGGGACTAGCGGGGCCAAATGAGCAGTTCTTC.

The gene calls are TRBV30 and TRBJ2-7, with no clear D. CDR3 length: 16 residues. CDR1 GTSNPN and CDR2 SVGIG come from the germline V gene (reference sequence). Trimming cost V 1 base and J 0 bases, with 16 bases left between them. This CDR3 is CAWSDPKLRSSYEQYF. Here the CDR3 DNA reads TGTGCCTGGAGTGACCCTAAGTTGCGGAGCTCCTACGAGCAGTACTTC. The full variable domain, its missing parts supplied by reference TRBV30 and TRBJ2-7, is SQTIHQWPATLVQPVGSPLSLECTVEGTSNPNLYWYRQAAGRGLQLLFYSVGIGQISSEVPQNLSASRPQDRQFILSSKKLLLSDSGFYLCAWSDPKLRSSYEQYFGPGTRLTVT.

CDR3 protein: CASSRGDSSYEQYF. The CDR3 bases are TGCGCCAGCAGCCGAGGGGACAGTTCCTACGAGCAGTACTTC. This chain connects TRBV4-1 to TRBJ2-7, with 7 bases that match TRBD1. This CDR3 is 14 amino acids long. Germline V gene data show CDR1 as MGHRA and CDR2 as YSYEKL. The junction had 4 bases not matched to a gene; V was cut back by 4 bases and J by 1 base.

This chain joins TRBV28 and TRBJ2-1; 8 nucleotides align to TRBD2. Germline CDR1 and CDR2: MDHEN and SYDVKM. CDR3 length: 17 residues. The J segment lost 1 base and the V segment lost 5 bases, leaving 10 bases of the junction unmatched. The CDR3 DNA is TGTGCCAGCAGTCCCCGGGGGGGAGGGTTTTCCTACAATGAGCAGTTCTTC. Translation gives CASSPRGGGFSYNEQFF.

The chain employs TRBV28 and TRBJ2-7; 10 bases fit TRBD2. The ends lost 3 bases at V and 2 bases at J; junction bases unmatched: 4. This CDR3 is 15 amino acids long. CDR1 and CDR2 from the germline V gene are MDHEN and SYDVKM. The CDR3 region is CASSFVLAGTYEQYF. CDR3 in DNA: TGTGCCAGCAGTTTCGTACTAGCGGGAACCTACGAGCAGTACTTC.

V gene TRBV29-1 combines with J gene TRBJ2-7; 8 nucleotides match TRBD2. The germline CDR1 and CDR2 sequences are SQVTM and ANQGSEA. There are 14 residues in the CDR3. Germline trimming cut 6 bases from V and 3 bases from J; bases unmatched to any gene: 10. CDR3 residues: CSVAGTSLNYEQYF. The CDR3 region has the DNA TGCAGCGTCGCCGGGACTAGTTTGAACTACGAGCAGTACTTC.

The J gene is TRBJ2-6, the V gene TRBV27; TRBD2 is a possible D gene (5 bases). Per the germline V gene, CDR1 is MNHEY and CDR2 is SMNVEV (reference sequence). Trimming stripped 6 bases from V and 1 base from J, with 16 bases between. The length of the CDR3 is 17 residues. The CDR3 protein is CASSPLGGLSGANVLTF. CDR3 DNA sequence: TGTGCCAGCAGCCCTTTAGGAGGCCTTTCTGGGGCCAACGTCCTGACTTTC.

This clone was seen only once. The V gene is TRBV6-1, the J gene TRBJ2-3; TRBD1 or TRBD2 may be the D gene (6 bases each). V dropped 2 bases and J dropped 2 bases, with 14 bases sitting between them. The germline gives CDR1 MNHNS, CDR2 SASEGT. The CDR3 consists of 16 residues. The CDR3 nucleotides are TGTGCCAGCAGTGAAAGGGCGGGACATATCACAGATACGCAGTATTTT. It yields the protein CASSERAGHITDTQYF.

The chain links TRBV14 to TRBJ2-1; TRBD2 matches 11 bases. CDR1 is SGHDN, CDR2 FVKESK, per germline. CDR3 length: 17 residues. V trimming: 4 bases; J trimming: 0 bases; junction bases outside the gene matches: 5. CDR3 in DNA: TGTGCCAGCAGCCTCGGGACTAGCGGTAGCTCCTACAATGAGCAGTTCTTC. Protein: CASSLGTSGSSYNEQFF. Full variable domain (outside the CDR3, taken from reference TRBV14 and TRBJ2-1): EAGVTQFPSHSVIEKGQTVTLRCDPISGHDNLYWYRRVMGKEIKFLLHFVKESKQDESGMPNNRFLAERTGGTYSTLKVQPAELEDSGVYFCASSLGTSGSSYNEQFFGPGTRLTVL.

This sequence joins TRBV13 and TRBJ1-5, with D uncertain. The V end was cut by 0 bases, the J end by 5 bases, with 11 bases between. Germline CDR1 is PRHDT and CDR2 is FYEKMQ (reference sequence). The CDR3 runs to 15 residues. CDR3 nucleotide sequence: TGTGCCAGCAGCTTAGGAGAAGGTCCCGATCAGCCCCAGCATTTT. Its translation is CASSLGEGPDQPQHF.

The CDR3 protein is CASSVAWRTEQFF. The CDR3 DNA follows: TGTGCCAGCAGCGTGGCTTGGCGGACGGAGCAGTTCTTC. The chain couples TRBV9 to TRBJ2-1; the D is unclear. This CDR3 contains 13 residues. Germline assignment: CDR1 SGDLS and CDR2 YYNGEE. V lost 2 bases, J lost 10 bases, and 13 bases lay in between.

This chain links TRBV10-1 with TRBJ2-7; possibly TRBD2 for D (5 bases). The CDR3 runs 14 residues. V shed 0 bases and J shed 6 bases, with 12 bases lying between them. The germline V gene has CDR1 WNHNN and CDR2 SYGVQD (reference sequence). The CDR3 here is CASSESYGISEQYF. CDR3 coding DNA: TGCGCCAGCAGTGAGTCTTACGGGATAAGCGAGCAGTACTTC.

The genes are TRBV2 and TRBJ1-1; D unclear. The CDR3 runs to 15 residues. V dropped 1 base and J dropped 9 bases, with 18 bases sitting between them. Germline V gives CDR1 SNHLY, CDR2 FYNNEI. CDR3 in DNA: TGTGCCAGCAGTGAAGACGCACGAGGTTCGGCGAAAGCTTTCTTT. Protein: CASSEDARGSAKAFF. The entire variable domain, with the rest obtained from reference TRBV2 and TRBJ1-1, is as follows: EPEVTQTPSHQVTQMGQEVILRCVPISNHLYFYWYRQILGQKVEFLVSFYNNEISEKSEIFDDQFSVERPDGSNFTLKIRSTKLEDSAMYFCASSEDARGSAKAFFGQGTRLTVV.

The chain carries TRBV27 and TRBJ1-5; no definite D call. This CDR3 is built from 18 residues. Looked up from germline, CDR1 is MNHEY and CDR2 is SMNVEV (reference sequence). The V end lost 0 bases, the J end lost 5 bases, and 20 bases lay between the germline ends. The CDR3 region is CASSLSHPSPGRDQPQHF. CDR3 DNA: TGTGCCAGCAGTTTATCTCACCCGTCCCCTGGCCGCGATCAGCCCCAGCATTTT.

The V call is TRBV5-1, the J call TRBJ1-1, with TRBD1 matching 7 bases. The CDR3 contains 15 residues. The germline V gene encodes CDR1 SGHRS and CDR2 YFSETQ. Trimming cost V 0 bases and J 4 bases; bases outside gene matches: 6. CDR3 DNA sequence: TGCGCCAGCAGCTTGGCGGAGGGGGCGGCCACTGAAGCTTTCTTT. It translates to CASSLAEGAATEAFF.

The chain recombines TRBV29-1 with TRBJ2-2, with unresolved D. V was pared by 3 bases and J by 5 bases, with 7 bases between. The germline gives CDR1 SQVTM, CDR2 ANQGSEA. The CDR3 loop spans 12 amino acids. CDR3 residues: CSVDLQTGELFF. CDR3 in DNA: TGCAGCGTTGATTTGCAGACCGGGGAGCTGTTTTTT.

The CDR3 nucleotides are TGCGCCAGCAGCCTCATCTTCGGGGACAGGGGACTCGAGCAGTACTTC. This gives the protein CASSLIFGDRGLEQYF. The genes are TRBV4-1 and TRBJ2-7, with 10 bases matching TRBD1. This CDR3 spans 16 amino acids. Looked up from germline, CDR1 is MGHRA and CDR2 is YSYEKL. Trimming removed 4 bases from V and 6 bases from J; junction bases left unmatched: 12.

The V call is TRBV7-8, the J call TRBJ1-1; D is unresolved. Trimming took 9 bases from V and 0 from J, leaving 14 bases between them. Germline CDR1 reads SGHVS; CDR2 reads FQNEAQ. The CDR3 runs 14 residues. The DNA for the CDR3 is TGTGCCAGTCGACAAGCCTTCATGAACACTGAAGCTTTCTTT. Its translation: CASRQAFMNTEAFF.

This clone was found many times. The rearrangement uses TRBV21-1 and TRBJ2-7; TRBD1, the table's D call, lacks a check against the DNA. TRBV21-1 is listed as a pseudogene. The CDR3 sequence is 15 residues long. The DNA for the CDR3 is TGTGCCAGCTGCCACCCATCCGGGACAGACTACGAGCAGTACTTC. This encodes CASCHPSGTDYEQYF.

The chain carries TRBV9 and TRBJ2-7; D not resolved. The germline CDR1 and CDR2 sequences are SGDLS and YYNGEE. The CDR3 contains 14 residues. Trimming took off 1 base at V and 7 bases at J, with 15 bases between the two ends. The CDR3 here is CASSVRPVLGEQYF. The CDR3 bases are TGTGCCAGCAGCGTACGACCCGTCCTAGGGGAGCAGTACTTC.

The chain carries TRBV5-6 and TRBJ2-2; 7 bases line up with TRBD2. This CDR3 has 16 amino acids. CDR1 SGHDT and CDR2 YYEEEE come from the germline V gene. With V trimmed by 2 bases and J by 1 base, 5 bases remained unmatched. The CDR3 nucleotides read TGTGCCAGCAGCTTCCGCTCTAGCGGGAACACCGGGGAGCTGTTTTTT. As protein: CASSFRSSGNTGELFF. Looking up the rest from reference TRBV5-6 and TRBJ2-2 gives the full variable domain: DAGVTQSPTHLIKTRGQQVTLRCSPKSGHDTVSWYQQALGQGPQFIFQYYEEEERQRGNFPDRFSGHQFPNYSSELNVNALLLGDSALYLCASSFRSSGNTGELFFGEGSRLTVL.

There are a few counts of this clone. V gene TRBV11-2 combines with J gene TRBJ2-5; D is uncertain. The assigned J gene may be wrong: the sequence end matches TRBJ2-7 better. This CDR3 has 11 amino acids. The germline CDR1 and CDR2 sequences are SGHAT and FQNNGV. The CDR3 DNA reads as TGTGCCAGCAGCTTAGATGTCGAGCAGTACTTC. Residues: CASSLDVEQYF.

CDR3 nucleotides: TGTGCCAGCAGCCATCAGACAAGGAACACCGGGGAGCTGTTTTTT. Translating gives CASSHQTRNTGELFF. V is TRBV2 and J is TRBJ2-2; D call uncertain. This CDR3 is 15 amino acids long. From germline, CDR1 is SNHLY and CDR2 FYNNEI. V lost 6 bases, J lost 1 base, and 12 bases lay in between. Full variable domain (missing parts from reference TRBV2 and TRBJ2-2): EPEVTQTPSHQVTQMGQEVILRCVPISNHLYFYWYRQILGQKVEFLVSFYNNEISEKSEIFDDQFSVERPDGSNFTLKIRSTKLEDSAMYFCASSHQTRNTGELFFGEGSRLTVL.

V and J are TRBV25-1 and TRBJ2-3; D ambiguous. There are 17 residues in the CDR3. Per the germline V gene, CDR1 is MGHDK and CDR2 is SYGVNS. The V end was cut by 3 bases, the J end by 2 bases, with 18 bases between. Here the CDR3 reads CASSEFFTTRPTDTQYF. For the CDR3, the DNA is TGTGCCAGCAGTGAGTTTTTCACGACACGCCCCACAGATACGCAGTATTTT. Looking up the rest from reference TRBV25-1 and TRBJ2-3 gives the full variable domain: EADIYQTPRYLVIGTGKKITLECSQTMGHDKMYWYQQDPGMELHLIHYSYGVNSTEKGDLSSESTVSRIRTEHFPLTLESARPSHTSQYLCASSEFFTTRPTDTQYFGPGTRLTVL.

This chain joins TRBV25-1 and TRBJ2-2; 12 bases are a match to TRBD1. Germline loops: CDR1 MGHDK, CDR2 SYGVNS. The CDR3 loop spans 17 amino acids. Trimming removed 5 bases from V and 6 bases from J; junction bases left unmatched: 10. The CDR3 nucleotides are TGTGCCAGCAGTTCCTTCGGGGACAGGGGGCCCCCCGGGGAGCTGTTTTTT. It specifies CASSSFGDRGPPGELFF.